The subject of this entry is one T cell receptor (beta chain). The sample is drawn from a study of cytomegalovirus exposure and HLA in healthy donors. Germline lookup yields CDR1 MRHNA and CDR2 SNTAGT. V lost 3 bases and J lost 10, with 21 bases in between. The CDR3 sequence is 15 residues long. Primers for the PCR totalled 60 Vbeta and 13 Jbeta. Profiled with immunoSEQ multiplex PCR; TCRdb holds only in-frame clones, not every one. The sample shows 130,000 or so clones, roughly 80% of them seen only once. Sequencing input: PBMCs. The chain has TRBV6-4 and TRBJ1-1; the D gene is possibly TRBD1 (5 bases). The sequence was collected from a woman between 50 and 59 years old in good health and CMV-seropositive. As DNA, the CDR3 is TGTGCCAGCAGTGATGATTTCAGGGTGAGTTGGGTAGCTTTCTTT. Its translation is CASSDDFRVSWVAFF.